This record covers a single T cell receptor (beta chain). These data belong to a study of shared clonotypes between healthy human individuals. At the level of the study: Donors had three CD4 naive, three CD4 memory, two CD8 naive and one CD8 memory plate apiece.

V shed 9 bases, J shed 4 bases, and the junction held 9 bases outside the gene matches. CDR3 size: 14 residues. CDR1 is LNHNV, CDR2 YYDKDF, per germline (reference sequence). The data were produced by immunoSEQ multiplex PCR, yet TCRdb's version contains in-frame clones alone and is incomplete. Among hundreds of thousands of clones listed, 87% were seen once. The sequence came from a man younger than 30 in good health. Sequenced: memory CD8+ T cells sorted from blood. The subset was: CD45RO+ cells pooled with CCR7-negative TemRA cells. The V gene is TRBV15, the J gene TRBJ1-2; 9 bases are a match to TRBD1. The CDR3: CATTTTGGFYGYTF. As DNA, the CDR3 is TGTGCCACAACCACTACAGGGGGCTTCTATGGCTACACCTTC.